This entry is about one T cell receptor beta chain. The record originates from a study of T cell changes during pregnancy in multiple sclerosis. Repertoires were generated with immunoSEQ multiplex PCR, while TCRdb's copy carries only in-frame clones and drops some. In the table there are roughly 41,000 clones, roughly 94% of which are singletons. CDR3 length equals 15 residues. Trimming removed 1 base from V and 3 bases from J; junction bases left unmatched: 4. CDR1 SGHAT and CDR2 FQNNGV come from the germline V gene. V usage is TRBV11-2 and J usage is TRBJ2-7; 9 bases line up with TRBD1. This sequence was found in a female donor with multiple sclerosis, enrolled in a pregnancy study. Here the sequenced sample was peripheral blood, taken in the third trimester of pregnancy. CDR3 nucleotide sequence: TGTGCCAGCAGCTTAGTTGGGACAGGGAACTACGAGCAGTACTTC. Its translation: CASSLVGTGNYEQYF.